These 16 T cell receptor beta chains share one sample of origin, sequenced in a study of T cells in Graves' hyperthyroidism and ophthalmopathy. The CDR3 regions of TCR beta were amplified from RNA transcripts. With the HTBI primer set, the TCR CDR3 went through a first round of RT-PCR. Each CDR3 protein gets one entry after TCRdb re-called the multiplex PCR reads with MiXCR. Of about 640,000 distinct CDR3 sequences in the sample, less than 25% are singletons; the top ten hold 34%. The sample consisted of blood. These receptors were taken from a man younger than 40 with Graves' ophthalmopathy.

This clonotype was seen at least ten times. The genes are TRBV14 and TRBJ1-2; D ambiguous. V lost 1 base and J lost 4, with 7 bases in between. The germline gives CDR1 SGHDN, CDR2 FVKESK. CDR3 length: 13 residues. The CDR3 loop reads CASSQGLGYGYTF. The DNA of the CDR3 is TGTGCCAGCAGCCAAGGGCTGGGCTATGGCTACACCTTC.

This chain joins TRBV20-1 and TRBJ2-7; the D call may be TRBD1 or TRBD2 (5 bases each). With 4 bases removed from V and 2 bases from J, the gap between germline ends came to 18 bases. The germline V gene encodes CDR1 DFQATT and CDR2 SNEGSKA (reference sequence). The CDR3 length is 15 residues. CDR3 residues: CSANGFGGGAYEQYF. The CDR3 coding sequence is TGCAGTGCTAATGGATTCGGTGGGGGAGCCTACGAGCAGTACTTC.

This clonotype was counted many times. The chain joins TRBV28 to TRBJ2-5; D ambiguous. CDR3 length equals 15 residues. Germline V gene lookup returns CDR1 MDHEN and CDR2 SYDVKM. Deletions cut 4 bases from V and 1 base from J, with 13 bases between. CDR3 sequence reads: CASSSVQGSQETQYF. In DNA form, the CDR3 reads TGTGCCAGCAGTTCCGTCCAAGGGTCCCAAGAGACCCAGTACTTC. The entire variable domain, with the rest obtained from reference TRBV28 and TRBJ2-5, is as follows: DVKVTQSSRYLVKRTGEKVFLECVQDMDHENMFWYRQDPGLGLRLIYFSYDVKMKEKGDIPEGYSVSREKKERFSLILESASTNQTSMYLCASSSVQGSQETQYFGPGTRLLVL.

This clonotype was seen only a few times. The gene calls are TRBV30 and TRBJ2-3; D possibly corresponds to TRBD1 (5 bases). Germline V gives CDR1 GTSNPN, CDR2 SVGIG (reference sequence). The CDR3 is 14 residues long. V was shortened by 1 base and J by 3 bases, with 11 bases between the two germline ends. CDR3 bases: TGTGCCTGGAGTGCACCGTCAGGGACAGATACGCAGTATTTT. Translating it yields CAWSAPSGTDTQYF.

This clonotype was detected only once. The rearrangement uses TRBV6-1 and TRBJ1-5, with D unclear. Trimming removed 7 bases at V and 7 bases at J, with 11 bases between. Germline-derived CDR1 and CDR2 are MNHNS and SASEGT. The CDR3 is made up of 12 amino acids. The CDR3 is CASNPPHQPQHF. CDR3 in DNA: TGTGCCAGCAACCCCCCGCACCAGCCCCAGCATTTT.

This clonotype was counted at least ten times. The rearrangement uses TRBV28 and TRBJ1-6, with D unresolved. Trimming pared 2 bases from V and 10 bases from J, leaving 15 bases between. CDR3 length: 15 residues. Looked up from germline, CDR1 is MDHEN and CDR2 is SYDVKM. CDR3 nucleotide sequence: TGTGCCAGCAGTTTAATGAGGTGGGGAGAATCACCCCTCCACTTT. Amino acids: CASSLMRWGESPLHF. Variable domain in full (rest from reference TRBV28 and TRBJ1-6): DVKVTQSSRYLVKRTGEKVFLECVQDMDHENMFWYRQDPGLGLRLIYFSYDVKMKEKGDIPEGYSVSREKKERFSLILESASTNQTSMYLCASSLMRWGESPLHFGNGTRLTVT.

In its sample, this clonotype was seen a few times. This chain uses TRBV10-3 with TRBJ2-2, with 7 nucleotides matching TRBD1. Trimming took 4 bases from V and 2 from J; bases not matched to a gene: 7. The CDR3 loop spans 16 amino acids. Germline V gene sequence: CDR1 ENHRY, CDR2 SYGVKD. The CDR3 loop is CAISVQGTANTGELFF. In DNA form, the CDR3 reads TGTGCCATCAGTGTACAGGGGACAGCAAACACCGGGGAGCTGTTTTTT.

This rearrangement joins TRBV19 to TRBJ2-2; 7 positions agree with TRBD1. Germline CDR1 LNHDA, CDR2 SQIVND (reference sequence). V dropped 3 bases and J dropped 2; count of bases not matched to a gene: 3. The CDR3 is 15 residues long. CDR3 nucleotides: TGTGCCAGTAGTATGGGACAGATCAACACCGGGGAGCTGTTTTTT. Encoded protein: CASSMGQINTGELFF.

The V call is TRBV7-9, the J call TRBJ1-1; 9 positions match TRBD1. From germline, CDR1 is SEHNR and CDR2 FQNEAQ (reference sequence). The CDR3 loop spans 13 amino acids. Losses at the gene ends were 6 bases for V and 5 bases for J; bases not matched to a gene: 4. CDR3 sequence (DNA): TGTGCCAGCAGGACAGGGGGTTTGACTGAAGCTTTCTTT. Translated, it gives CASRTGGLTEAFF. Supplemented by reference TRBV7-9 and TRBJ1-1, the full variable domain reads DTGVSQNPRHKITKRGQNVTFRCDPISEHNRLYWYRQTLGQGPEFLTYFQNEAQLEKSRLLSDRFSAERPKGSFSTLEIQRTEQGDSAMYLCASRTGGLTEAFFGQGTRLTVV.

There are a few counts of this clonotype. DNA of the CDR3: TGTGCCAGCAGCCTCCGGGAACAGGGGGTTGGCAATCAGCCCCAGCATTTT. Amino acids: CASSLREQGVGNQPQHF. The V call is TRBV7-2, the J call TRBJ1-5, with 8 bases matching TRBD1. The CDR3 loop spans 17 amino acids. V was pared by 5 bases and J by 2 bases, with 11 bases of the junction left unmatched. Germline V gives CDR1 SGHTA, CDR2 FQGNSA. The full variable domain, its missing parts supplied by reference TRBV7-2 and TRBJ1-5, is GAGVSQSPSNKVTEKGKDVELRCDPISGHTALYWYRQSLGQGLEFLIYFQGNSAPDKSGLPSDRFSAERTGGSVSTLTIQRTQQEDSAVYLCASSLREQGVGNQPQHFGDGTRLSIL.

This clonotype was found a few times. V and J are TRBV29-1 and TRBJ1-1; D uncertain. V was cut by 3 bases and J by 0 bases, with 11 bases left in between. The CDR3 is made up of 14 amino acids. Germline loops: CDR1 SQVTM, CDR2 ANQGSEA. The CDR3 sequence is CSVEGLLMNTEAFF. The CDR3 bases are TGCAGCGTTGAGGGCCTCTTAATGAACACTGAAGCTTTCTTT.

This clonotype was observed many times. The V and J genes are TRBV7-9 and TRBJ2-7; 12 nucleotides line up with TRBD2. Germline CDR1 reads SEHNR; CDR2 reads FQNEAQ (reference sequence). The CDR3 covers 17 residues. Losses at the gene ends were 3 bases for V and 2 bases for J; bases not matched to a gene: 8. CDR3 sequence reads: CASSLAPGLAGTYEQYF. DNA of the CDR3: TGTGCCAGCAGCTTGGCCCCCGGACTAGCGGGGACCTACGAGCAGTACTTC.

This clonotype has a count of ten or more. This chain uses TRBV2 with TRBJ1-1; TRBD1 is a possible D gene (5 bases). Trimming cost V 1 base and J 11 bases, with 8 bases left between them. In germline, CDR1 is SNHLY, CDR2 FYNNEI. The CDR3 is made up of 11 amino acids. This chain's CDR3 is CASSEVGRAFF. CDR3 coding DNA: TGTGCCAGCAGTGAAGTGGGGCGCGCTTTCTTT.

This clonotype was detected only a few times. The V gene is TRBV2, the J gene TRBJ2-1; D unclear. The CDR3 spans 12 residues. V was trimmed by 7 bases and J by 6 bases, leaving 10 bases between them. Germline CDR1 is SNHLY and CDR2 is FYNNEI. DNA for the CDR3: TGTGCCAGCACAGTTACAGCCAATGAGCAGTTCTTC. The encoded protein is CASTVTANEQFF. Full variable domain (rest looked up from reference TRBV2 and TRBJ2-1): EPEVTQTPSHQVTQMGQEVILRCVPISNHLYFYWYRQILGQKVEFLVSFYNNEISEKSEIFDDQFSVERPDGSNFTLKIRSTKLEDSAMYFCASTVTANEQFFGPGTRLTVL.

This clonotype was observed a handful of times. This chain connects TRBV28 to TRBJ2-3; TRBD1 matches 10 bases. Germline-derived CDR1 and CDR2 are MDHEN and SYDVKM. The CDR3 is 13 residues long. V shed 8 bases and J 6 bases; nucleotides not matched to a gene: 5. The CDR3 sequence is CASSGQGFDTQYF. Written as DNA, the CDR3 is TGTGCCAGCTCGGGACAGGGGTTCGATACGCAGTATTTT.

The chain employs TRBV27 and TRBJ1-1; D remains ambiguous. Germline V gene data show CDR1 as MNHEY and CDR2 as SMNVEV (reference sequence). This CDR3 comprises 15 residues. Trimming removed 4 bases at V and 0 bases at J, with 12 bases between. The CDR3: CASSSLIKMNTEAFF. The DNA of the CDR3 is TGTGCCAGCAGTTCCCTGATAAAAATGAACACTGAAGCTTTCTTT.